The 7 T cell receptor beta chains below all came from one sample that was sequenced in a study of blood T cell repertoires in COVID-19. Clones were read by immunoSEQ multiplex PCR, and TCRdb kept only the in-frame ones, dropping some. The data show roughly 280,000 clones, around nine tenths seen once. Sequencing used PBMCs or T cells enriched from blood (not recorded which). These receptors originate from a woman in her fifties or sixties who had recovered from COVID-19.

This chain connects TRBV5-4 to TRBJ1-4; 9 bases agree with TRBD1. Germline V gene sequence: CDR1 SGHNT, CDR2 YYREEE (reference sequence). This CDR3 region has 15 residues. The V and J ends lost 4 bases and 5 bases, in that order; junction bases with no gene match: 6. This chain's CDR3 is CASSRRDRENEKLFF. In DNA form, the CDR3 reads TGTGCCAGCAGCCGTCGGGACAGGGAAAATGAAAAACTGTTTTTT.

The chain joins TRBV11-2 to TRBJ2-5, with 7 bases that match TRBD2. Germline V gene sequence: CDR1 SGHAT, CDR2 FQNNGV. The junction had 8 bases not matched to a gene; V was cut back by 5 bases and J by 5 bases. CDR3 length: 14 residues. CDR3 coding DNA: TGTGCCAGCAGCACACCGACTAGCACGGAGACCCAGTACTTC. Translating it yields CASSTPTSTETQYF. The variable domain in full, completed from reference TRBV11-2 and TRBJ2-5, reads EAGVAQSPRYKIIEKRQSVAFWCNPISGHATLYWYQQILGQGPKLLIQFQNNGVVDDSQLPKDRFSAERLKGVDSTLKIQPAKLEDSAVYLCASSTPTSTETQYFGPGTRLLVL.

As concerns this clone: In the same sample, other DNA sequences code for this CDR3. This chain uses TRBV5-1 with TRBJ1-1; D is undetermined. Looked up from germline, CDR1 is SGHRS and CDR2 is YFSETQ. Trimming cost V 0 bases and J 5 bases, with 11 bases left between them. CDR3 length equals 14 residues. CDR3 protein: CASSLGAGGTEAFF. DNA for the CDR3: TGCGCCAGCAGCTTGGGGGCAGGAGGGACTGAAGCTTTCTTT.

This clone was detected once. V gene TRBV5-4 combines with J gene TRBJ2-2; 7 bases fit TRBD2. Trimming at V came to 4 bases and at J to 7 bases, leaving 13 bases not matched to a gene. The CDR3 has 16 amino acids. The germline V gene has CDR1 SGHNT and CDR2 YYREEE (reference sequence). DNA of the CDR3: TGTGCCAGCAGCAATCCTACTAGCGCCGTGGGCGGGGAGCTGTTTTTT. Protein sequence: CASSNPTSAVGGELFF.

V usage is TRBV4-1 and J usage is TRBJ2-7; 7 bases agree with TRBD1. Germline CDR1 and CDR2: MGHRA and YSYEKL. CDR3 length equals 15 residues. J was trimmed by 2 bases and V by 2 bases; bases with no gene match: 6. CDR3 loop: CASSQLGTAAYEQYF. CDR3 in DNA: TGCGCCAGCAGCCAACTCGGGACAGCGGCCTACGAGCAGTACTTC.

The chain combines TRBV7-9 with TRBJ2-1; 12 nucleotides line up with TRBD2. V dropped 6 bases and J dropped 7; count of bases not matched to a gene: 7. The CDR3 runs to 15 residues. Germline CDR1 SEHNR, CDR2 FQNEAQ (reference sequence). CDR3 sequence: CASRRLAGADNEQFF. The CDR3 region has the DNA TGTGCCAGCAGAAGACTAGCGGGGGCGGATAATGAGCAGTTCTTC.

This clone came up once. V usage is TRBV11-2 and J usage is TRBJ1-2; perhaps TRBD1 as D (5 bases). Germline values: CDR1 SGHAT, CDR2 FQNNGV. Trimming removed 3 bases from V and 2 bases from J, with 16 bases in between. The CDR3 spans 16 residues. The DNA for the CDR3 is TGTGCCAGCAGCTTGCCCGCGGGACGGGGGAACTATGGCTACACCTTC. Translating gives CASSLPAGRGNYGYTF.